The present TCR beta chain was sequenced within a study of blood T cell repertoires in COVID-19. The wider study: The United States, Italy and Spain were the sources of the acute and convalescent COVID-19 samples. PBMCs, B-cell-depleted T cells, or T cells were the source of the cDNA or gDNA that made up the material.

This CDR3 contains 10 residues. Between the trimmed V and J ends, which lost 3 bases and 9 bases, there was a span of 6 bases. The germline V gene encodes CDR1 DFQATT and CDR2 SNEGSKA (reference sequence). Authors' analysis steps: Estimation of nucleated cell counts was performed using reference gene primer amplification. Profiling relied on immunoSEQ multiplex PCR, and the TCRdb table lists in-frame clones only, not all of them. V and J calls and clone size are those listed in that table; D and trimming were worked out from the DNA. The sample lists approximately 150,000 clones, 88% occurring once. The V call is TRBV20-1, the J call TRBJ2-1, with D perhaps TRBD2 (5 bases). The specimen was peripheral blood. The origin of this receptor is a man in his fifties or sixties with active or convalescent COVID-19. In DNA, the CDR3 is TGCAGTGCTAGCCGGGGTGAGCAGTTCTTC. It codes for CSASRGEQFF.